The clone carrying this TCR beta chain has only one observation. Its target is unknown. MiXCR, applied by TCRdb to the reads, yields one record per CDR3 protein. The sample has 550,000 to 850,000 distinct CDR3 sequences, roughly 33% seen once. The record originates from a study of T cell repertoires in cytomegalovirus infection. The overall study: CMV epitopes, recently identified HLA-C-restricted and well-studied HLA-B-restricted, were used. Evidence of both CMV infection and a matching HLA type came from public TCR beta signatures.

General study findings and limits: HLA-C-restricted CMV clonotypes gave the most frequent clonotype in two of eight donors. Totalled public TCR beta family frequency picked out people who carried CMV plus the relevant HLA.

CDR1 and CDR2 from the germline V gene are KGHSH and LQKENI. V shed 2 bases and J 1 base; nucleotides not matched to a gene: 4. The CDR3 consists of 15 residues. The sequence derives from a human donor in good health (CMV status not recorded). Some clones in this sample may be carry-over from other donors' samples. This chain connects TRBV18 to TRBJ1-1; 7 nucleotides align to TRBD1. This material consisted of cultured PBMCs, taken from culture after CMV antigen stimulation. The CDR3 reads CASSPSRDRNTEAFF. The DNA for the CDR3 is TGTGCCAGCTCACCATCTCGGGACAGGAACACTGAAGCTTTCTTT.